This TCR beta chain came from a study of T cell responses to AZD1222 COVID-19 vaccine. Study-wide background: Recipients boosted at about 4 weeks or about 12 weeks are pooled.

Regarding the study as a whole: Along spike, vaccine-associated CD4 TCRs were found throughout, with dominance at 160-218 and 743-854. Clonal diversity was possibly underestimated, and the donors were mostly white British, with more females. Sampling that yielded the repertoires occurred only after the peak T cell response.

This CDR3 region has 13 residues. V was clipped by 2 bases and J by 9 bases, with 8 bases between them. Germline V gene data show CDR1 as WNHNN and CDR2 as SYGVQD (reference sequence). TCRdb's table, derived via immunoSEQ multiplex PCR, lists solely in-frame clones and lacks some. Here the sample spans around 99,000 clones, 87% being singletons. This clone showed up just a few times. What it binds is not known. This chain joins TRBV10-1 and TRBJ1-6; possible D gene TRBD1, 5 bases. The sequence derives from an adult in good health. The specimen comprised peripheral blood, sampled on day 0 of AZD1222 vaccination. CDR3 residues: CASSENRFSPLHF. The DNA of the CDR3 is TGCGCCAGCAGTGAGAACAGGTTTTCACCCCTCCACTTT.